Below are 27 T cell receptor beta chains sequenced from a single sample in a study of cytomegalovirus exposure and HLA in healthy donors. TCRdb's copy holds only in-frame clones and misses some; the assay was immunoSEQ multiplex PCR. The sample lists some 250,000 clones; roughly 90% were seen once. What was sequenced was PBMCs. The source is a young woman in good health and CMV-seronegative.

The rearrangement links TRBV6-6 to TRBJ1-5; D is uncertain. The V gene lost 4 bases and the J gene lost 5 bases, with 12 bases spanning the gap. CDR3 length: 14 amino acids. CDR1 is MNHNY, CDR2 SVGAGI, per germline (reference sequence). The CDR3 DNA reads as TGTGCCAGCAGTTTGACACGGGGAGATCAGCCCCAGCATTTT. Amino acids: CASSLTRGDQPQHF.

This chain uses TRBV4-3 with TRBJ2-7; D may be TRBD1 (5 bases). This CDR3 is 14 amino acids long. V lost 1 base and J lost 6, with 13 bases in between. Germline V CDR1 and CDR2: LGHNA, YSLEER. In DNA form, the CDR3 reads TGCGCCAGCAGCCAAGGTATACAGGTTGGCGAGCAGTACTTC. Translated: CASSQGIQVGEQYF.

This clone was found once. V usage is TRBV10-3 and J usage is TRBJ2-3, with 8 bases fitting TRBD2. CDR1 is ENHRY, CDR2 SYGVKD, per germline. The CDR3 is 15 amino acids. V shed 10 bases, J shed 2 bases, and the junction held 11 bases outside the gene matches. CDR3 DNA: TGTGCCACGGGACCGGGGGGGCGCGCCACAGATACGCAGTATTTT. Translated: CATGPGGRATDTQYF.

The chain is built from TRBV14 and TRBJ2-3; no clear D gene. V shed 0 bases and J shed 2 bases, with 9 bases lying between them. The length of the CDR3 is 15 residues. Per germline, CDR1 SGHDN and CDR2 FVKESK. The CDR3 spells CASSQDMRYTDTQYF. CDR3 nucleotides: TGTGCCAGCAGCCAAGATATGAGATACACAGATACGCAGTATTTT. Variable domain in full (rest from reference TRBV14 and TRBJ2-3): EAGVTQFPSHSVIEKGQTVTLRCDPISGHDNLYWYRRVMGKEIKFLLHFVKESKQDESGMPNNRFLAERTGGTYSTLKVQPAELEDSGVYFCASSQDMRYTDTQYFGPGTRLTVL.

The chain uses TRBV4-2 and TRBJ1-2; no reliable D call. The germline gives CDR1 LGHNA, CDR2 YNFKEQ. The CDR3 extends over 15 amino acids. V was clipped by 4 bases and J by 0 bases, with 12 bases between them. The CDR3: CASSPGSGTNYGYTF. In nucleotides, the CDR3 is TGTGCCAGCAGCCCTGGCTCGGGGACTAACTATGGCTACACCTTC.

The chain has TRBV18 and TRBJ1-4; D unclear. V lost 3 bases and J 6 bases, leaving 14 bases between the germline ends. This CDR3 is 15 amino acids long. The germline CDR1 and CDR2 sequences are KGHSH and LQKENI. The CDR3 protein is CASSPLNGVDEKLFF. The CDR3 coding sequence is TGTGCCAGCTCACCCCTTAACGGGGTAGATGAAAAACTGTTTTTT.

This rearrangement joins TRBV5-1 to TRBJ2-7; perhaps TRBD2 as D (6 bases). Deletions cut 5 bases from V and 4 bases from J, with 25 bases between. The germline gives CDR1 SGHRS, CDR2 YFSETQ. The CDR3 loop spans 17 amino acids. In DNA form, the CDR3 reads TGCGCCAGCAGAAACAGCTTGGGACGGGAGAGACCTTACGAGCAGTACTTC. Its translation: CASRNSLGRERPYEQYF. The full variable domain, with the rest looked up from reference TRBV5-1 and TRBJ2-7, is KAGVTQTPRYLIKTRGQQVTLSCSPISGHRSVSWYQQTPGQGLQFLFEYFSETQRNKGNFPGRFSGRQFSNSRSEMNVSTLELGDSALYLCASRNSLGRERPYEQYFGPGTRLTVT.

The V call is TRBV6-5, the J call TRBJ2-1; 9 bases map to TRBD2. Germline assignment: CDR1 MNHEY and CDR2 SVGAGI. This CDR3 is built from 14 residues. The V and J ends lost 6 bases and 4 bases, in that order; junction bases with no gene match: 4. In DNA, the CDR3 is TGTGCCAGCAGCCGGACTAGCGATTACAATGAGCAGTTCTTC. Protein sequence: CASSRTSDYNEQFF.

V usage is TRBV14 and J usage is TRBJ1-2, with 7 bases lining up with TRBD1. Germline lookup yields CDR1 SGHDN and CDR2 FVKESK. V gave up 1 base and J gave up 3 bases; unmatched junction bases: 2. The CDR3 is 14 residues long. The CDR3 is CASSQVTGDYGYTF. The CDR3 DNA is TGTGCCAGCAGCCAAGTCACAGGGGACTATGGCTACACCTTC.

For the CDR3, the DNA is TGTGCCAGCAGCCCCAGGGGTATGAACACTGAAGCTTTCTTT. Translated, it gives CASSPRGMNTEAFF. V gene TRBV11-3 combines with J gene TRBJ1-1; possible D gene TRBD1, 6 bases. Trimming stripped 5 bases from V and 0 bases from J, with 10 bases between. The CDR3 consists of 14 residues. Per germline, CDR1 SGHNT and CDR2 YENEEA. Full variable domain (rest looked up from reference TRBV11-3 and TRBJ1-1): EAGVVQSPRYKIIEKKQPVAFWCNPISGHNTLYWYLQNLGQGPELLIRYENEEAVDDSQLPKDRFSAERLKGVDSTLKIQPAELGDSAVYLCASSPRGMNTEAFFGQGTRLTVV.

This rearrangement joins TRBV20-1 to TRBJ2-5; 7 bases line up with TRBD2. Germline assignment: CDR1 DFQATT and CDR2 SNEGSKA (reference sequence). CDR3 length: 11 residues. V was pared by 5 bases and J by 5 bases, with 2 bases of the junction left unmatched. For the CDR3, the DNA is TGCAGTGCTGGGCGGGAGGAGACCCAGTACTTC. This translates into CSAGREETQYF.

This clone was counted a single time. The chain links TRBV6-4 to TRBJ1-1; 7 bases are a match to TRBD1. The CDR3 has 15 residues. Germline V gene data show CDR1 as MRHNA and CDR2 as SNTAGT. Trimming took 4 bases from V and 5 from J; bases not matched to a gene: 10. CDR3 in amino acids: CASSANTGVGTEAFF. DNA for the CDR3: TGTGCCAGCAGTGCCAACACAGGGGTGGGGACTGAAGCTTTCTTT.

Here the CDR3 reads CASSLNSGQNEKLFF. The DNA for the CDR3 is TGTGCCAGCAGCTTAAACTCGGGACAGAATGAAAAACTGTTTTTT. V is TRBV7-2 and J is TRBJ1-4; 7 nucleotides agree with TRBD1. CDR1 is SGHTA, CDR2 FQGNSA, per germline. The J segment lost 5 bases and the V segment lost 2 bases, leaving 5 bases of the junction unmatched. The CDR3 loop spans 15 amino acids.

The chain joins TRBV9 to TRBJ2-7; 7 positions agree with TRBD1. Unmatched junction bases numbered 3, after V lost 3 bases and J lost 0 bases. This CDR3 comprises 14 residues. Germline CDR1 is SGDLS and CDR2 is YYNGEE. The CDR3 DNA sequence: TGTGCCAGCAGCGGACAGGGTTCCTCCTACGAGCAGTACTTC. Translation gives CASSGQGSSYEQYF.

The chain combines TRBV2 with TRBJ2-5; D is unresolved. CDR3 length equals 13 residues. Trimming shortened V by 4 bases and J by 1 base, and 7 bases separated the two germline ends. Germline V gene sequence: CDR1 SNHLY, CDR2 FYNNEI. The DNA for the CDR3 is TGTGCCAGCAGTGGAGTTAGCCAAGAGACCCAGTACTTC. Translated, it gives CASSGVSQETQYF.

This clone was recorded only once. The chain employs TRBV7-9 and TRBJ2-1; TRBD2 matches at 11 bases. Germline V gene lookup returns CDR1 SEHNR and CDR2 FQNEAQ (reference sequence). CDR3 length: 15 amino acids. The ends lost 6 bases at V and 6 bases at J; junction bases unmatched: 7. The CDR3 region has the DNA TGTGCCAGCAGGCCGGGACTAGCGGTATTCAATGAGCAGTTCTTC. It codes for CASRPGLAVFNEQFF.

The V call is TRBV5-1, the J call TRBJ2-2; D is unclear. CDR3 length equals 14 residues. Looked up from germline, CDR1 is SGHRS and CDR2 is YFSETQ. V dropped 0 bases and J dropped 4 bases, with 7 bases sitting between them. For the CDR3, the DNA is TGCGCCAGCAGCTTGGATGAGATCACCGGGGAGCTGTTTTTT. This translates into CASSLDEITGELFF.

Comments on this clone: The sample has other DNA sequences that encode this CDR3 too. The rearrangement joins TRBV5-1 to TRBJ1-1; possible D gene TRBD1, 5 bases. V lost 0 bases to trimming and J lost 4 bases, with 10 bases between them. This CDR3 has 14 residues. Germline V CDR1 and CDR2: SGHRS, YFSETQ. The CDR3 DNA follows: TGCGCCAGCAGCTTGGTGCAGGGCGGCACTGAAGCTTTCTTT. Translated, it gives CASSLVQGGTEAFF.

The chain recombines TRBV4-3 with TRBJ1-4; D possibly corresponds to TRBD1 (6 bases). The CDR3 totals 18 residues. Germline CDR1 and CDR2: LGHNA and YSLEER. V lost 0 bases to trimming and J lost 8 bases, with 22 bases between them. CDR3: CASSQDSIDWGPREKLFF. The DNA for the CDR3 is TGCGCCAGCAGCCAAGATAGCATCGATTGGGGGCCGCGGGAAAAACTGTTTTTT.

This chain joins TRBV10-2 and TRBJ1-4; D is ambiguous. Germline CDR1 WSHSY, CDR2 SAAADI. The CDR3 is 15 amino acids. V was pared by 6 bases and J by 7 bases, with 18 bases between. The CDR3 loop reads CASSFTGSIGEKLFF. In DNA form, the CDR3 reads TGCGCCAGCAGCTTCACTGGGAGTATCGGTGAAAAACTGTTTTTT.

The chain is built from TRBV9 and TRBJ2-2; 7 bases match TRBD2. This CDR3 contains 15 residues. V shed 0 bases and J 4 bases; nucleotides not matched to a gene: 3. Germline CDR1 SGDLS, CDR2 YYNGEE. The CDR3 sequence is CASSVGDYSTGELFF. In DNA, the CDR3 is TGTGCCAGCAGCGTAGGGGACTATTCCACCGGGGAGCTGTTTTTT.

The chain couples TRBV7-9 to TRBJ2-1; TRBD1 aligns across 10 bases. The germline V gene has CDR1 SEHNR and CDR2 FQNEAQ (reference sequence). CDR3 length: 15 residues. V shed 1 base, J shed 6 bases, and the junction held 3 bases outside the gene matches. In nucleotides, the CDR3 is TGTGCCAGCAGCTTAGGGACAGGGGGTCCCAATGAGCAGTTCTTC. This translates into CASSLGTGGPNEQFF.

The chain couples TRBV19 to TRBJ2-6; maybe TRBD2 (5 bases). The CDR3 spans 15 residues. Trimming took off 7 bases at V and 4 bases at J, with 14 bases between the two ends. The germline gives CDR1 LNHDA, CDR2 SQIVND (reference sequence). CDR3 loop: CASTYLWRGANVLTF. Here the CDR3 DNA reads TGTGCCAGTACCTATCTCTGGAGGGGGGCCAACGTCCTGACTTTC.

The rearrangement joins TRBV6-6 to TRBJ2-7, with a weak D call TRBD1 (6 bases). This CDR3 region has 15 residues. V was clipped by 3 bases and J by 0 bases, with 12 bases between them. CDR1 MNHNY and CDR2 SVGAGI come from the germline V gene (reference sequence). The CDR3 reads CASSYTGSSSYEQYV. The DNA for the CDR3 is TGTGCCAGCAGTTATACAGGGAGCAGCTCCTACGAGCAGTACGTC.

Concerning this clone itself: Other DNA variants within this sample encode the same CDR3. V and J are TRBV9 and TRBJ2-3; the match to TRBD2 covers 11 bases. Per germline, CDR1 SGDLS and CDR2 YYNGEE. After removal of 0 bases from V and 3 bases from J, the junction contained 0 bases not matched to a gene. CDR3 length: 15 amino acids. CDR3 DNA: TGTGCCAGCAGCGTAGCTAGCGGGGGGACAGATACGCAGTATTTT. It yields the protein CASSVASGGTDTQYF.

This clone has a handful of counts. This chain connects TRBV2 to TRBJ1-2, with a possible D match to TRBD1 (6 bases). This CDR3 contains 15 residues. Trimming cost V 7 bases and J 4 bases, with 19 bases left between them. Per the germline V gene, CDR1 is SNHLY and CDR2 is FYNNEI. CDR3 bases: TGTGCCAGCACCCTTATTCCGGGACACCTCTATGGCTACACCTTC. It is translated as CASTLIPGHLYGYTF.

V gene TRBV5-6 combines with J gene TRBJ2-2, with 11 nucleotides matching TRBD2. CDR3 length: 19 residues. CDR1 is SGHDT, CDR2 YYEEEE, per germline. The V and J ends lost 4 bases and 4 bases, in that order; junction bases with no gene match: 15. DNA for the CDR3: TGTGCCAGCAGCACCCCGGGACTAGCGGCCTCCGGGGGCACCGGGGAGCTGTTTTTT. It is translated as CASSTPGLAASGGTGELFF.